The entry that follows covers one TCR beta chain sequence. The CDR3 length is 11 residues. V shed 7 bases and J shed 5 bases, with 9 bases lying between them. Per the germline V gene, CDR1 is LNHDA and CDR2 is SQIVND (reference sequence). This entry is derived from a study of OX40 agonist ivuxolimab in advanced cancers. Libraries were prepared by immunoSEQ multiplex PCR; TCRdb keeps only in-frame clonotypes and omits some of them. This sample carries about 35,000 clones, around 92% of them seen once, and the ten largest clones take 30% to 40%. The V gene is TRBV19, the J gene TRBJ2-7, with D unclear. This sequence originates from an adult with an advanced solid tumor such as melanoma, head and neck, liver or kidney cancer. Here the sequenced sample was CD4+ or CD8+ T cells sorted from blood, taken in a trial of the OX40 agonist ivuxolimab. CDR3 bases: TGTGCCAGTACCAACCTCGACGAGCAGTACTTC. Residues: CASTNLDEQYF. The full variable domain, completed using reference TRBV19 and TRBJ2-7, is DGGITQSPKYLFRKEGQNVTLSCEQNLNHDAMYWYRQDPGQGLRLIYYSQIVNDFQKGDIAEGYSVSREKKESFPLTVTSAQKNPTAFYLCASTNLDEQYFGPGTRLTVT.